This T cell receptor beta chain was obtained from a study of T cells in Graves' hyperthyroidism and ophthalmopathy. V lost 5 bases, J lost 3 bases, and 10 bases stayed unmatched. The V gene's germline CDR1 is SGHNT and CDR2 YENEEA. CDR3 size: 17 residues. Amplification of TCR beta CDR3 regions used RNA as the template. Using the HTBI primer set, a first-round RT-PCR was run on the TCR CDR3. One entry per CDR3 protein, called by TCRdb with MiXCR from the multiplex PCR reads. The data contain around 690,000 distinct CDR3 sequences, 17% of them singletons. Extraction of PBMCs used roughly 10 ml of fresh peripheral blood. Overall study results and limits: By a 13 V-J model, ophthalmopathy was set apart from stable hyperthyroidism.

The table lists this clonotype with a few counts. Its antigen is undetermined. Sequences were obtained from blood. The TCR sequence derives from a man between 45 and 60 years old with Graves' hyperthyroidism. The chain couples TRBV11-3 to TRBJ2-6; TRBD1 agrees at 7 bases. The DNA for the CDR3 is TGTGCCAGCAGCCTGACACAGGGGTTCGATGGGGCCAACGTCCTGACTTTC. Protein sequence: CASSLTQGFDGANVLTF.